One and the same sample provided the 10 T cell receptor beta chains below, sequenced in a study of control samples from healthy donors and cancer patients. Sequencing was performed with immunoSEQ multiplex PCR; in TCRdb, only in-frame clones are kept and a portion is missing. In the table there are over 45,000 clones, approximately 90% of which are singletons. Sequenced: PBMCs. The receptors come from a man younger than 45 with colorectal cancer.

This chain links TRBV7-9 with TRBJ2-3, with 7 bases identical to TRBD1. CDR1 SEHNR and CDR2 FQNEAQ come from the germline V gene (reference sequence). J lost 2 bases, V lost 5 bases, and 10 bases had no gene match. The length of the CDR3 is 16 residues. In DNA, the CDR3 is TGTGCCAGCAGCCAGAATGGGGACAGCCTCACAGATACGCAGTATTTT. Translated: CASSQNGDSLTDTQYF.

The chain combines TRBV11-2 with TRBJ1-3; possible D gene TRBD1, 6 bases. This CDR3 has 14 amino acids. The V end was cut by 4 bases, the J end by 3 bases, with 10 bases between. Germline V CDR1 and CDR2: SGHAT, FQNNGV. The CDR3 DNA reads TGTGCCAGCAGCTGGACAGTCTTTGGAAACACCATATATTTT. This gives the protein CASSWTVFGNTIYF.

The chain is built from TRBV5-1 and TRBJ2-1; 8 nucleotides match TRBD2. V dropped 4 bases and J dropped 2; count of bases not matched to a gene: 8. The CDR3 consists of 16 residues. Germline V gene sequence: CDR1 SGHRS, CDR2 YFSETQ. The CDR3 here is CASSNGGAGTYNEQFF. The CDR3 bases are TGCGCCAGCAGCAACGGGGGGGCCGGCACCTACAATGAGCAGTTCTTC.

The rearrangement uses TRBV18 and TRBJ1-1; D is ambiguous. Germline V CDR1 and CDR2: KGHSH, LQKENI. The CDR3 loop spans 16 amino acids. V lost 0 bases to trimming and J lost 4 bases, with 15 bases between them. The CDR3 loop is CASSPPYSGESTEAFF. The CDR3 DNA follows: TGTGCCAGCTCACCACCGTACTCCGGGGAGAGCACTGAAGCTTTCTTT. The entire variable domain, with the rest obtained from reference TRBV18 and TRBJ1-1, is as follows: NAGVMQNPRHLVRRRGQEARLRCSPMKGHSHVYWYRQLPEEGLKFMVYLQKENIIDESGMPKERFSAEFPKEGPSILRIQQVVRGDSAAYFCASSPPYSGESTEAFFGQGTRLTVV.

The CDR3 nucleotides are TGTGCCAGCAGCTCCTCGGGGAGGGCGGGCATTCAGTACTTC. Its translation is CASSSSGRAGIQYF. This chain connects TRBV7-6 to TRBJ2-4; 7 bases match TRBD2. Germline V lookup: CDR1 SGHVS, CDR2 FNYEAQ. J gave up 9 bases and V 4 bases, and 9 bases lay outside the gene matches. This CDR3 region has 14 residues.

The chain carries TRBV5-4 and TRBJ2-1; D not resolved. The CDR3 covers 13 residues. Trimming pared 5 bases from V and 0 bases from J, leaving 6 bases between. Germline V gene lookup returns CDR1 SGHNT and CDR2 YYREEE (reference sequence). CDR3 sequence (DNA): TGTGCCAGCAGTTCAAGCTCCTACAATGAGCAGTTCTTC. This sequence encodes CASSSSSYNEQFF. Full variable domain (outside the CDR3, taken from reference TRBV5-4 and TRBJ2-1): ETGVTQSPTHLIKTRGQQVTLRCSSQSGHNTVSWYQQALGQGPQFIFQYYREEENGRGNFPPRFSGLQFPNYSSELNVNALELDDSALYLCASSSSSYNEQFFGPGTRLTVL.

This CDR3 reads CASSESGRTYTEAFF. Written as DNA, the CDR3 is TGTGCCAGCAGTGAATCTGGAAGGACGTACACTGAAGCTTTCTTT. The gene calls are TRBV6-1 and TRBJ1-1, with D unclear. CDR1 and CDR2 (germline): MNHNS, SASEGT. The CDR3 totals 15 residues. With 2 bases removed from V and 3 bases from J, the gap between germline ends came to 13 bases.

This chain links TRBV5-4 with TRBJ1-1; no reliable D call. The ends were cut back, 5 bases at V and 1 base at J, with 15 bases in the middle. This CDR3 comprises 15 residues. The germline V gene has CDR1 SGHNT and CDR2 YYREEE (reference sequence). The CDR3 protein is CASSSTATGNTEAFF. The DNA of the CDR3 is TGTGCCAGCAGTTCCACTGCCACGGGGAACACTGAAGCTTTCTTT.

The chain has TRBV18 and TRBJ1-1; D may be TRBD1 (5 bases). Looked up from germline, CDR1 is KGHSH and CDR2 is LQKENI. The CDR3 has 12 residues. Trimming left V 5 bases short and J 5 bases short, with 9 bases between. The CDR3 region is CASSVQGTEAFF. The CDR3 nucleotides read TGTGCCAGCTCAGTTCAGGGAACTGAAGCTTTCTTT.

The chain carries TRBV6-4 and TRBJ2-2; the D is unclear. Trimming pared 6 bases from V and 0 bases from J, leaving 8 bases between. The germline V gene encodes CDR1 MRHNA and CDR2 SNTAGT. The CDR3 length is 14 residues. Here the CDR3 reads CASSPDPNTGELFF. As DNA, the CDR3 is TGTGCCAGCAGCCCCGACCCGAACACCGGGGAGCTGTTTTTT.